The rows below give T cell receptor beta chains drawn from one sample of a study of T cells in Graves' hyperthyroidism and ophthalmopathy. TCRdb fed the multiplex PCR reads into MiXCR, producing one record per CDR3 protein. Of about 660,000 distinct CDR3 sequences listed, 45% are singletons. Sequenced sample: peripheral blood or thyroid tissue (not recorded which). All receptors derive from an adult man with Graves' disease, either hyperthyroidism or ophthalmopathy (not recorded which). Each CDR3 is given with its conserved first and last residue. The order of the fields is V gene, clone size, D gene, J gene, CDR3 DNA, CDR3 protein. The D gene is left open where the match is weak. Where a row states a size, it is once, few, many or the class of an expanded clone; other rows omit it.

>TRBV12-3/TRBV12-4|few|-|TRBJ1-4
TGTGCCAGCAGTTCCCCCTCCTATGAAAAACTGTTTTTT
CASSSPSYEKLFF
>TRBV25-1|-|TRBD2|TRBJ2-7
TGTGCCAGTAGTGTGCTTGGGACTAGCGGGCTTTCCTGCGAGCAGTACTTC
CASSVLGTSGLSCEQYF
>TRBV14|-|TRBD1|TRBJ2-5
TGTGCCAGCAGCCGGCTAGGACAGGGGGAGGAGACCCAGTACTTC
CASSRLGQGEETQYF
>TRBV20-1|-|-|TRBJ2-5
TGCAGTGCTAGCGATGGGACAACAATAGGAGAGACCCAGTACTTC
CSASDGTTIGETQYF
>TRBV25-1|many|-|TRBJ1-2
TGTGCCAGCAGTGAAAGGCAGGGCGGGAACTATGGCTACACCTTC
CASSERQGGNYGYTF
>TRBV29-1|-|TRBD2|TRBJ2-7
TGCAGCGTAGGTCCTGGGCTAGCGGGGACCTACGAGCAGTACTTC
CSVGPGLAGTYEQYF
>TRBV29-1|few|TRBD2|TRBJ2-5
TGCAGCGTACCGGGACTAGCGGGGGGCCAAGAGACCCAGTACTTC
CSVPGLAGGQETQYF
>TRBV6-6|-|TRBD1|TRBJ1-6
TGTGCCAGCCGCTCGGGACAGACTAATTCACCCCTCCACTTT
CASRSGQTNSPLHF
>TRBV9|many|TRBD1|TRBJ2-7
TGTGCCAGCAGCAGACAAGGACAGGCAACCTACGAGCAGTACTTC
CASSRQGQATYEQYF
>TRBV2|-|-|TRBJ2-5
TGTGCCAGCAGTGAAACGGGGGTTGTCGCGGAGACCCAGTGCTTC
CASSETGVVAETQCF
>TRBV6-1|-|-|TRBJ2-7
TGTGCCAGCAGTCGGGATGCCGCCTACGAGCAGTACTTC
CASSRDAAYEQYF
>TRBV7-1|-|-|TRBJ1-4
TGTGCCAGCAGCCGGTCTGAAAAACTGTTTTTT
CASSRSEKLFF
>TRBV6-1|-|-|TRBJ1-5
TGTGCCAGCAGTGAAGGTACAGTCTGGGATCAGCCCCAGCATTTT
CASSEGTVWDQPQHF
>TRBV29-1|few|-|TRBJ2-4
TGCAGCGTCCTGGACACCGGGGCTCAGTACTTC
CSVLDTGAQYF
>TRBV29-1|many|TRBD1|TRBJ1-2
TGCAGCTTAATACCGGGACAGGGAATTGATGGCTACACCTTC
CSLIPGQGIDGYTF
>TRBV29-1|many|-|TRBJ1-1
TGCAGCGTTGAAGTCGGGGGAGGGAACACTGAAGCTTTCTTT
CSVEVGGGNTEAFF
>TRBV20-1|few|-|TRBJ1-4
TGCAGTGCTAGGGGGGGTAATAATGAAAAACTGTTTTTT
CSARGGNNEKLFF
>TRBV7-9|-|TRBD2|TRBJ2-7
TGTGCCAGCAGTTACTCTGGGACTAGCGGGATCGGCTCCTACGAGCAGTACTTC
CASSYSGTSGIGSYEQYF
>TRBV7-8|few|-|TRBJ1-6
TGTGCCAGCAGTTTATCTGCCATTTATAATTCACCCCTCCACTTT
CASSLSAIYNSPLHF
>TRBV20-1|few|TRBD2|TRBJ2-7
TGCAGTGCTAGAGCGGGAGGCCCCGCGGACGAGCAGTACTTC
CSARAGGPADEQYF
>TRBV10-3|many|-|TRBJ2-2
TGTGCCATCAGTGGAGGCACCGGGGAGCTGTTTTTT
CAISGGTGELFF
>TRBV2|-|TRBD1|TRBJ1-6
TGTGCCAGCAGTCCTGGACAGGCTTTATATAATTCACCCCTCCACTTT
CASSPGQALYNSPLHF
>TRBV7-3|many|-|TRBJ1-2
TGTGCCAGCAGCTTAATAGGGAGGACAGAAGGTGGCTACACCTTC
CASSLIGRTEGGYTF
>TRBV29-1|many|TRBD1|TRBJ1-2
TGCAGCGTTGTCGCAGGGGGGGTTAACTATGGCTACACCTTC
CSVVAGGVNYGYTF
>TRBV29-1|many|-|TRBJ2-7
TGCAGCGTTGGGACACGGACCTACGAGCAGTACTTC
CSVGTRTYEQYF
>TRBV20-1|few|-|TRBJ1-1
TGCAGTGCTAGAGATTTTGGGGCAGTGAGCACTGAAGCTTTCTTT
CSARDFGAVSTEAFF
>TRBV24-1|-|-|TRBJ2-2
TGTGCCACCAGAGACCAGGGTCAGAACACCGGGGAGCTGTTTTTT
CATRDQGQNTGELFF
>TRBV5-5|few|TRBD1|TRBJ1-2
TGTGCCAGCAGCTTGTACCTACAGGGGTCGATCTATGGCTACACCTTC
CASSLYLQGSIYGYTF
>TRBV10-3|-|-|TRBJ1-5
TGTGCCACGACCGGCGAGGTGATCATTCTAGGGCGCAATCAGCCCCAGCATTTT
CATTGEVIILGRNQPQHF
>TRBV5-1|-|-|TRBJ1-1
TGCGCCAGCAACCCCCGTTTGACCGTGAACACTGAAGCTTTCTTT
CASNPRLTVNTEAFF
>TRBV20-1|-|TRBD1|TRBJ1-6
TGTGGACTGAGAGACAGGGCGGTTTATTCACCCCTCCACTTT
CGLRDRAVYSPLHF
>TRBV24-1|-|-|TRBJ1-2
TGTGCCACCAGTGACTCAGCTCCGGGGAATAACTATGGCTACACCTTC
CATSDSAPGNNYGYTF
>TRBV7-9|few|TRBD1|TRBJ1-5
TGTGCCAGCAGCTCGGGACAGGGGGATAGCAATCAGCCCCAGCATTTT
CASSSGQGDSNQPQHF
>TRBV15|many|-|TRBJ1-2
TGTGCCACCAGCAGAGACACAGGTTATGGCTACACCTTC
CATSRDTGYGYTF
>TRBV7-9|many|-|TRBJ1-1
TGTGCCAGCAGCTTAACTGAAGCTTTCTTT
CASSLTEAFF
>TRBV15|many|-|TRBJ1-2
TGTGCCACCAGCAGAGATAGGTCCAGAGGGGATGGCTATGGCTACACCTTC
CATSRDRSRGDGYGYTF
>TRBV19|-|-|TRBJ1-1
TGTGCCAGTAAAGCAGGACCGGAGGCTTTCTTT
CASKAGPEAFF
>TRBV5-1|-|-|TRBJ1-5
TGCGCCAGCAGCCAGGCTCCAGGGGTCAATCAGCCCCAGCATTTT
CASSQAPGVNQPQHF
>TRBV15|-|-|TRBJ1-6
TGTGCCACCAGCAGTGGAGGAAATTCACCCCTCCACTTT
CATSSGGNSPLHF
>TRBV7-2|-|-|TRBJ1-5
TGTGCCAGCAGCTTTTTTCTCGGGGGGCAAAAAGAGACCCAGCATTTT
CASSFFLGGQKETQHF
>TRBV29-1|once|TRBD2|TRBJ2-5
TGCAGCTTCAGTAGCGGGGGGGTGCAAGAGACCCAGTACTTC
CSFSSGGVQETQYF
>TRBV7-3|-|TRBD2|TRBJ2-6
TGTGCCAGCAGCTTATTGAGCGGGGGGCTCTCTGGGGCCAACGTCCTGACTTTC
CASSLLSGGLSGANVLTF
>TRBV15|-|TRBD2|TRBJ2-5
TGTGCCACCAGCAGTTTGGCGGGAGTAGCAGAGACCCAGTACTTC
CATSSLAGVAETQYF